This entry lists 2 T cell receptor beta chains sequenced from one sample in a study of identical twins. TCRdb processed the 5' RACE reads anew with MiXCR; each CDR3 protein has one entry. The sample shows a few hundred thousand distinct CDR3 sequences, 8% to 11% of them seen only once. Material for sequencing was memory T cells sorted from blood. The receptors shown here come from a man in his fifties or sixties in good health.

The rearrangement links TRBV6-2 or TRBV6-3 to TRBJ1-5, with D unclear. This CDR3 has 12 residues. Trimming stripped 0 bases from V and 9 bases from J, with 6 bases between. The germline gives CDR1 MNHEY, CDR2 SVGEGT. The CDR3 DNA is TGTGCCAGCAGTTACTCCACTCGGCCCCAGCATTTT. Translating gives CASSYSTRPQHF.

J is TRBJ1-1 and V is TRBV6-1; the match to TRBD1 covers 7 bases. The CDR3 is 14 amino acids. Trimming took 7 bases from V and 0 from J; bases not matched to a gene: 5. Germline CDR1 and CDR2: MNHNS and SASEGT. CDR3 DNA: TGTGCCAGCAAGTCCGGGACAGTGAACACTGAAGCTTTCTTT. Protein: CASKSGTVNTEAFF.